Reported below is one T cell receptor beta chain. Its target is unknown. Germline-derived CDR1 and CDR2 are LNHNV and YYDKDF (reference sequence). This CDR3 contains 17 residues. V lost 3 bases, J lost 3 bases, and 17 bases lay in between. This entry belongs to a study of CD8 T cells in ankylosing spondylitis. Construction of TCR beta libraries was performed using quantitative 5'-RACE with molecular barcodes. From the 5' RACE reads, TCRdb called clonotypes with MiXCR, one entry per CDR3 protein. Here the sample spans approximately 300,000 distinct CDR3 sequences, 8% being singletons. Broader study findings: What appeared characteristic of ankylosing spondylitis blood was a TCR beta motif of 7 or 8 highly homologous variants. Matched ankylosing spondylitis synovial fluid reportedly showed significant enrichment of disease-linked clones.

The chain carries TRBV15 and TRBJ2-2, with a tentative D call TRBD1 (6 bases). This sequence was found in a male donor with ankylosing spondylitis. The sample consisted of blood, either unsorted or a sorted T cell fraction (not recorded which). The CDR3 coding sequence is TGTGCCACCAGCAGCCCCGGACAGCCTAGTCACACCGGGGAGCTGTTTTTT. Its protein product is CATSSPGQPSHTGELFF.